These T cell receptor beta chains were read from a single sample in a study of shared clonotypes between healthy human individuals. Here immunoSEQ multiplex PCR was the method, and the copy in TCRdb shows in-frame clones only, minus some. Among roughly 1,800,000 clones listed, around 96% were seen once. Sample: naive CD8+ T cells sorted from blood. The source is a man in his late teens or twenties in good health. CDR3s include the opening cysteine and the closing phenylalanine or tryptophan. A D gene is named only where the DNA matches it firmly. Clone size, where shown, is once, few, many, or a class for clones that have expanded.

clone_size	v_call	j_call	d_call	cdr3_aa	cdr3_nt
-	TRBV7-9	TRBJ2-7	-	CASSSGQSHEQYF	TGTGCCAGCAGCTCGGGCCAGAGCCACGAGCAGTACTTC
-	TRBV6-5	TRBJ2-3	-	CASSYGQGWTDTQYF	TGTGCCAGCAGTTACGGCCAGGGGTGGACAGATACGCAGTATTTT
-	TRBV27	TRBJ1-2	TRBD1	CASSFQGASGYTF	TGTGCCAGCAGTTTCCAGGGGGCGAGTGGCTACACCTTC
-	TRBV7-9	TRBJ2-7	-	CASSPQNREHEQYF	TGTGCCAGCAGCCCACAGAACAGGGAACACGAGCAGTACTTC
-	TRBV4-3	TRBJ2-1	-	CASSQNRVPGVIEQFF	TGCGCCAGCAGCCAAAACCGGGTTCCTGGGGTAATTGAGCAGTTCTTC
-	TRBV27	TRBJ2-7	TRBD1	CASSAPGQGFYYEQYF	TGTGCCAGCAGTGCCCCAGGACAGGGGTTTTACTACGAGCAGTACTTC
-	TRBV13	TRBJ2-5	-	CASSLGRQTETQYF	TGTGCCAGCAGCTTAGGGCGGCAGACAGAGACCCAGTACTTC
-	TRBV13	TRBJ1-2	-	CASSLGQGNYGYTF	TGTGCCAGCAGCTTAGGACAGGGTAACTATGGCTACACCTTC
-	TRBV27	TRBJ2-7	-	CASSLRDPGGNEQYF	TGTGCCAGCAGTCTCCGGGACCCGGGGGGCAACGAGCAGTACTTC
-	TRBV11-2	TRBJ1-5	-	CASSLLRGFSNQPQHF	TGTGCCAGCAGCTTATTGAGGGGTTTTAGCAATCAGCCCCAGCATTTT
-	TRBV7-8	TRBJ1-1	-	CASSLLPGATEAFF	TGTGCCAGCAGCTTACTTCCGGGGGCCACTGAAGCTTTCTTT
-	TRBV2	TRBJ2-7	-	CASSEPTPDEQYF	TGTGCCAGCAGTGAACCCACTCCGGACGAGCAGTACTTC
-	TRBV6-1	TRBJ1-3	-	CASSELGSGNTIYF	TGTGCCAGCAGTGAATTGGGATCTGGAAACACCATATATTTT
-	TRBV29-1	TRBJ2-7	-	CSARTGASYEQYF	TGCAGCGCCAGGACGGGGGCCTCCTACGAGCAGTACTTC
-	TRBV29-1	TRBJ1-5	-	CSVDGGDQPQHF	TGCAGCGTTGATGGGGGGGATCAGCCCCAGCATTTT
-	TRBV5-1	TRBJ2-3	-	CASSLGGTQADTQYF	TGCGCCAGCAGCTTAGGAGGAACACAGGCAGATACGCAGTATTTT
-	TRBV7-8	TRBJ2-1	TRBD1	CASSLARTGNPTYNEQFF	TGTGCCAGCAGCTTAGCGCGGACAGGGAACCCTACCTACAATGAGCAGTTCTTC
-	TRBV27	TRBJ2-7	-	CASRAEAGFSYEQYF	TGTGCCAGCAGGGCCGAGGCGGGGTTCTCCTACGAGCAGTACTTC
-	TRBV4-3	TRBJ1-4	TRBD1	CASSQEGSGQVNEKLFF	TGCGCCAGCAGCCAAGAGGGATCTGGACAGGTTAATGAAAAACTGTTTTTT
-	TRBV2	TRBJ2-5	-	CASRQEETQYF	TGTGCCAGCAGACAGGAAGAGACCCAGTACTTC
once	TRBV7-9	TRBJ2-5	-	CASSPEMAETQYF	TGTGCCAGCAGCCCGGAGATGGCAGAGACCCAGTACTTC
-	TRBV9	TRBJ2-7	-	CASSVEASTAYEQYF	TGTGCCAGCAGCGTAGAAGCTAGCACAGCCTACGAGCAGTACTTC
-	TRBV6-1	TRBJ2-5	-	CASSEAGLGETQYF	TGTGCCAGCAGTGAAGCGGGATTGGGGGAGACCCAGTACTTC
-	TRBV27	TRBJ2-1	TRBD2	CASRSTGLANEQFF	TGTGCCAGCAGATCCACGGGACTAGCGAATGAGCAGTTCTTC
-	TRBV7-2	TRBJ2-3	-	CASSLVGSDTQYF	TGTGCCAGCAGCTTAGTAGGTTCAGATACGCAGTATTTT
-	TRBV4-1	TRBJ2-7	TRBD1	CASSGTVNYEQYF	TGCGCCAGCAGCGGGACAGTTAACTACGAGCAGTACTTC
-	TRBV6-1	TRBJ2-7	-	CASSESGVYEQYF	TGTGCCAGCAGTGAAAGTGGAGTCTACGAGCAGTACTTC
-	TRBV4-1	TRBJ2-2	TRBD1	CASSQDLRGLSGELFF	TGCGCCAGCAGCCAAGACCTCAGGGGGCTGAGCGGGGAGCTGTTTTTT
-	TRBV5-6	TRBJ2-2	-	CASSLRPNTGELFF	TGTGCCAGCAGCTTGAGGCCGAACACCGGGGAGCTGTTTTTT